This T cell receptor (beta chain) emerged from a study of control samples from healthy donors and cancer patients. The CDR3 is made up of 11 amino acids. Trimming pared 0 bases from V and 15 bases from J, leaving 9 bases between. From germline, CDR1 is MNHNS and CDR2 SASEGT. Assay: immunoSEQ multiplex PCR; the TCRdb copy retains only in-frame clones and omits some. In the table there are 190,000 or so clones, 90% to 95% of which are singletons. The TCR comes from a man between 18 and 35 years old in good health. This chain connects TRBV6-1 to TRBJ1-3; the D gene is possibly TRBD1 (5 bases). The sequenced sample was blood. As DNA, the CDR3 is TGTGCCAGCAGTGAAGCATGGGACTCATATTTT. Its protein product is CASSEAWDSYF.